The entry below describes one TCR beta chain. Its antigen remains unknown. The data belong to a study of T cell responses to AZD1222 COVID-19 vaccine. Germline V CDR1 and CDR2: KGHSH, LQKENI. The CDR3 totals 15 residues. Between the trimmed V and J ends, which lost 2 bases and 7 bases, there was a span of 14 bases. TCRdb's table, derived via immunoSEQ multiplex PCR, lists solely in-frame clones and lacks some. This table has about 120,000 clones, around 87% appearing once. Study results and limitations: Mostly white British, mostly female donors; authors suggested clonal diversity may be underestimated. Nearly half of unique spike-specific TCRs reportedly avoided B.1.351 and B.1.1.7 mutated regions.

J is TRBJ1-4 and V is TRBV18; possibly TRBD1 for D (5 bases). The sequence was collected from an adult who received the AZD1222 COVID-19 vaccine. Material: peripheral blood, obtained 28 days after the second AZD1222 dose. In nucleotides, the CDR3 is TGTGCCAGCTCACCAACAGGATTTGAGAGTGAAAAACTGTTTTTT. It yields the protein CASSPTGFESEKLFF. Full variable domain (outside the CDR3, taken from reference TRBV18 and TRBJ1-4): NAGVMQNPRHLVRRRGQEARLRCSPMKGHSHVYWYRQLPEEGLKFMVYLQKENIIDESGMPKERFSAEFPKEGPSILRIQQVVRGDSAAYFCASSPTGFESEKLFFGSGTQLSVL.